This paragraph reports one T cell receptor (beta chain). The germline V and J ends were trimmed by 7 bases and 2 bases, with 12 bases remaining between them. The CDR3 totals 14 residues. Germline V gene sequence: CDR1 SNHLY, CDR2 FYNNEI. The data belong to a study of blood T cell repertoires in COVID-19. The overall study: PBMCs, B-cell-depleted T cells, or T cells provided the cDNA or gDNA that made up the material.

Repertoires were generated with immunoSEQ multiplex PCR, while TCRdb's copy carries only in-frame clones and drops some. The sample includes a few hundred thousand clones, about 86% of them seen just once. The chain employs TRBV2 and TRBJ1-5; tentatively, D is TRBD1 (5 bases). This clonotype was sampled from a woman aged 40 to 49 with acute COVID-19. The sequenced material came from PBMCs or T cells enriched from blood (not recorded which). The DNA for the CDR3 is TGTGCCAGCACTAAAATAGGGGGCAATCAGCCCCAGCATTTT. As protein: CASTKIGGNQPQHF.